These T cell receptor beta chains were read from a single sample in a study of shared clonotypes between healthy human individuals. TCRdb's copy holds only in-frame clones and misses some; the assay was immunoSEQ multiplex PCR. In the table there are some 2.1 million clones, over 85% of which are singletons. The material sequenced was naive CD8+ T cells sorted from blood. These receptors all come from a man between 18 and 35 years old in good health. Both conserved end residues are part of each CDR3. D genes are given only for firm matches. Not every row has a clone size; where given, it reads once, few, many or a size class.

D gene	V gene	J gene	CDR3 length	clone size	CDR3 DNA	CDR3 protein
TRBD2	TRBV5-1	TRBJ2-7	14	-	TGCGCCAGCAGCTTGGAGTTGGGAGGGATCGAGCAGTACTTC	CASSLELGGIEQYF
TRBD1	TRBV5-1	TRBJ2-2	18	few	TGCGCCAGCAGCTTCATAGCTGGGACAGGACCCCTCACCGGGGAGCTGTTTTTT	CASSFIAGTGPLTGELFF
TRBD1	TRBV2	TRBJ2-7	15	-	TGTGCCAGCAGCTTGGACAGGGGATCCTCCTACGAGCAGTACTTC	CASSLDRGSSYEQYF
-	TRBV6-5	TRBJ2-7	13	-	TGTGCCAGCAGTTACTCGGACGAATACGAGCAGTACTTC	CASSYSDEYEQYF
-	TRBV4-1	TRBJ2-5	15	once	TGCGCCAGCAGCCAAGAGGACCTATCGTGGGAGACCCAGTACTTC	CASSQEDLSWETQYF
TRBD1	TRBV9	TRBJ2-2	15	-	TGTGCCAGCAGCGTCACAGGGGTGTGGACCGGGGAGCTGTTTTTT	CASSVTGVWTGELFF
-	TRBV4-3	TRBJ2-7	14	-	TGCGCCAGCAGTGCCGGGACACCCTTCTACGAGCAGTACTTC	CASSAGTPFYEQYF
TRBD2	TRBV6-5	TRBJ2-1	16	-	TGTGCCAGCAGTTCGCCGGGACTAGCTAAAGACAATGAGCAGTTCTTC	CASSSPGLAKDNEQFF
-	TRBV27	TRBJ1-5	16	-	TGTGCCAGCAATGGGTGGGTCCCGGCGGGCAATCAGCCCCAGCATTTT	CASNGWVPAGNQPQHF
-	TRBV2	TRBJ1-2	15	-	TGTGCCAGCAGAGAATTGACAGGTTCAGGCTATGGCTACACCTTC	CASRELTGSGYGYTF
-	TRBV27	TRBJ1-1	12	-	TGTGCCAGCAGTTCGCAGGGATCTGAAGCTTTCTTT	CASSSQGSEAFF
TRBD1	TRBV7-2	TRBJ2-7	15	-	TGTGCCAGCAGCCATTCAATACAGGGGTGGTACGAGCAGTACTTC	CASSHSIQGWYEQYF
-	TRBV6-5	TRBJ2-7	14	once	TGTGCCAGCAGTTACCTAGCTGCCTCCTACGAGCAGTACTTC	CASSYLAASYEQYF
-	TRBV7-9	TRBJ1-1	14	few	TGTGCCAGCAGCTTAGTGCAGGGAGGCACTGAAGCTTTCTTT	CASSLVQGGTEAFF
-	TRBV7-9	TRBJ2-7	14	-	TGTGCCAGCAGCCCTACGGGGCTAGGCTACGAGCAGTACTTC	CASSPTGLGYEQYF
TRBD2	TRBV5-6	TRBJ2-7	14	-	TGTGCCAGCAGCTTACTAGCGGGAGAGGACGAGCAGTACTTC	CASSLLAGEDEQYF
-	TRBV7-7	TRBJ2-5	14	-	TGTGCTAGCAGCTTTTCAAGGGACCAAGAGACCCAGTACTTC	CASSFSRDQETQYF
TRBD2	TRBV10-1	TRBJ2-4	17	-	TGCGCCAGCAGTGAGTCAGCAACTAGCGGGGGGAAAAACATTCAGTACTTC	CASSESATSGGKNIQYF
TRBD2	TRBV25-1	TRBJ2-4	16	-	TGTGCCAGCAGTGCCCTCTGGGGGGAGGGCGGAAACATTCAGTACTTC	CASSALWGEGGNIQYF
TRBD2	TRBV19	TRBJ2-1	15	-	TGTGCCAGTAGTGATCTAGCGGGGCGCTACAATGAGCAGTTCTTC	CASSDLAGRYNEQFF
-	TRBV11-1	TRBJ2-1	13	-	TGTGCCAGCAGCGCCGCGGGGTACAATGAGCAGTTCTTC	CASSAAGYNEQFF
-	TRBV4-1	TRBJ1-6	17	-	TGCGCCAGCAGCCTGGTCTTTGGGAGCTCCTATAATTCACCCCTCCACTTT	CASSLVFGSSYNSPLHF
TRBD1	TRBV9	TRBJ2-2	14	-	TGTGCCAGCAGCTCACAGGGGTTGGACGGGGAGCTGTTTTTT	CASSSQGLDGELFF
TRBD2	TRBV2	TRBJ2-3	15	-	TGTGCCAGCATGGGGACTAGCGGGAACGCAGATACGCAGTATTTT	CASMGTSGNADTQYF
TRBD2	TRBV5-1	TRBJ2-7	13	-	TGCGCCAGCAGCCTGATGGGGGGGTTCGAGCAGTACTTC	CASSLMGGFEQYF
-	TRBV19	TRBJ1-1	14	-	TGTGCCAGTAGTGCGCTGCCTATGAACACTGAAGCTTTCTTT	CASSALPMNTEAFF
TRBD2	TRBV10-1	TRBJ2-3	16	many	TGCGCCAGCAGTGAACTGCCGGGACTAGCTACAGATACGCAGTATTTT	CASSELPGLATDTQYF
-	TRBV10-3	TRBJ1-4	13	-	TGTGCCATCAGCAGTGCAACTAATGAAAAACTGTTTTTT	CAISSATNEKLFF
-	TRBV6-6	TRBJ2-3	14	-	TGTGCCAGCAGTTACTCGGGACCCCCAGATACGCAGTATTTT	CASSYSGPPDTQYF
TRBD2	TRBV9	TRBJ2-1	17	-	TGTGCCAGCAGCGTAGCTGGGCTAGCGGGAGTATCCGATGAGCAGTTCTTC	CASSVAGLAGVSDEQFF
-	TRBV5-1	TRBJ1-5	16	-	TGCGCCAGCAGCTCGACGGGGCGCGGGAGCAATCAGCCCCAGCATTTT	CASSSTGRGSNQPQHF
TRBD1	TRBV27	TRBJ2-1	13	-	TGTGCCAGCAGTTTGACAGGGTCCAATGAGCAGTTCTTC	CASSLTGSNEQFF
-	TRBV27	TRBJ2-7	15	-	TGTGCCAGCAGCCCGACCGGGACGTCCGGGCACGAGCAGTACTTC	CASSPTGTSGHEQYF
TRBD2	TRBV9	TRBJ2-7	20	-	TGTGCCAGCAGCCCTCAGGGACTAGCGGGAGGCCGTTCCATCATGAACGAGCAGTACTTC	CASSPQGLAGGRSIMNEQYF
-	TRBV9	TRBJ2-2	14	-	TGTGCCAGCAGCGAGGGGACCACCACCGGGGAGCTGTTTTTT	CASSEGTTTGELFF
-	TRBV18	TRBJ1-5	15	-	TGTGCCAGCTCACCGGACACGAATAGCAATCAGCCCCAGCATTTT	CASSPDTNSNQPQHF
-	TRBV4-1	TRBJ2-2	14	-	TGCGCCAGCAGCCCCCAGGGGGAGGCCGGGGAGCTGTTTTTT	CASSPQGEAGELFF
-	TRBV6-5	TRBJ2-7	12	-	TGTGCCAGCAGTACGGGGGCCCACGAGCAGTACTTC	CASSTGAHEQYF
-	TRBV27	TRBJ2-1	11	-	TGTGCCAGCAGTTTCGGTAGAGAGCAGTTCTTC	CASSFGREQFF
-	TRBV10-1	TRBJ2-1	16	-	TGCGCCAGCAGCGATCAGGTGGAGAGCTCCTACAATGAGCAGTTCTTC	CASSDQVESSYNEQFF
TRBD2	TRBV9	TRBJ2-1	12	-	TGTGCCAGCAGCGAACTTAGCGGGATGCAGTTCTTC	CASSELSGMQFF
-	TRBV27	TRBJ2-7	11	-	TGTGCCACCTCCCGGGGGCACGAGCAGTACTTC	CATSRGHEQYF
-	TRBV12-2	TRBJ1-1	14	-	TGTGCAAGTCGCTTAGCTAACAGGGGCACTGAAGCTTTCTTT	CASRLANRGTEAFF
TRBD2	TRBV7-9	TRBJ2-3	16	-	TGTGCCAGCAGCTTAGGAACGGGAGGACTCACAGATACGCAGTATTTT	CASSLGTGGLTDTQYF
TRBD1	TRBV13	TRBJ2-7	15	-	TGTGCCAGCAGCTTAGAGGGACAGGGCTCCTACGAGCAGTACTTC	CASSLEGQGSYEQYF
TRBD1	TRBV5-6	TRBJ2-2	16	-	TGTGCCAGCAGCGTTGACAGGGGGCGCTTAACCGGGGAGCTGTTTTTT	CASSVDRGRLTGELFF
-	TRBV5-6	TRBJ2-7	13	-	TGTGCCAGCAGCTTGGTGCGCGGGTTCGAGCAGTACTTC	CASSLVRGFEQYF
-	TRBV29-1	TRBJ1-3	14	-	TGCAGACTCAGGATGAGGGACTCTGGAAACACCATATATTTT	CRLRMRDSGNTIYF
-	TRBV5-1	TRBJ2-1	15	-	TGCGCCAGCAGCTTGGAGGGCCAGGGTCTAAATGAGCAGTTCTTC	CASSLEGQGLNEQFF
TRBD2	TRBV2	TRBJ2-2	15	-	TGTGCCAGCAGTGGGACTAGCGGGAGTAGCGGGGAGCTGTTTTTT	CASSGTSGSSGELFF
-	TRBV2	TRBJ2-2	15	-	TGTGCCAGCAGTGCCCTGACAGACAACACCGGGGAGCTGTTTTTT	CASSALTDNTGELFF
TRBD1	TRBV2	TRBJ2-1	15	-	TGTGCCAGCAGTGCAGCAGGGGGCCACGGCCTGGAGCAGTTCTTC	CASSAAGGHGLEQFF
TRBD2	TRBV29-1	TRBJ2-7	15	once	TGCAGCGTTGAAGATCTTAGCGGGAGAGGGTACGAGCAGTACTTC	CSVEDLSGRGYEQYF
-	TRBV2	TRBJ1-4	15	-	TGTGCCAGCAGTGAGGGACACGCAACTAATGAAAAACTGTTTTTT	CASSEGHATNEKLFF
-	TRBV9	TRBJ2-5	15	-	TGTGCCAGCACCGGGACTCCGGATGGGGAAGAGACCCAGTACTTC	CASTGTPDGEETQYF
TRBD2	TRBV29-1	TRBJ2-3	17	-	TGCAGCGCGTTGTTAGCGGGAGACCCCCTAGACACAGATACGCAGTATTTT	CSALLAGDPLDTDTQYF
-	TRBV7-9	TRBJ2-1	15	-	TGTGCCAGCAGCTACAGGGCGGGGGTCTACAATGAGCAGTTCTTC	CASSYRAGVYNEQFF
TRBD2	TRBV5-6	TRBJ2-7	15	-	TGTGCCAGCAGCTTTGGGACTAGCGGGTTCTACGAGCAGTACTTC	CASSFGTSGFYEQYF